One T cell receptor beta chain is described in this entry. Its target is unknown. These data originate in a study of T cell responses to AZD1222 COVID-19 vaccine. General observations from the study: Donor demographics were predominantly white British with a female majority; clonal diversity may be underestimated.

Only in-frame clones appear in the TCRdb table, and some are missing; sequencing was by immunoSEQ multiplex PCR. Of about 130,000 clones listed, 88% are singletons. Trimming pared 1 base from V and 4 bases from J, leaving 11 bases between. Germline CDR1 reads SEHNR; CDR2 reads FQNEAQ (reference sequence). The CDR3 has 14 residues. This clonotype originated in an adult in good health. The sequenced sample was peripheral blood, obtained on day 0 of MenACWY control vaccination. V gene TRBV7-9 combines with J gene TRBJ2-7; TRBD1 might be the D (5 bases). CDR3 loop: CASSLEGHWYEQYF. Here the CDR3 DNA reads TGTGCCAGCAGCTTAGAAGGACACTGGTACGAGCAGTACTTC.